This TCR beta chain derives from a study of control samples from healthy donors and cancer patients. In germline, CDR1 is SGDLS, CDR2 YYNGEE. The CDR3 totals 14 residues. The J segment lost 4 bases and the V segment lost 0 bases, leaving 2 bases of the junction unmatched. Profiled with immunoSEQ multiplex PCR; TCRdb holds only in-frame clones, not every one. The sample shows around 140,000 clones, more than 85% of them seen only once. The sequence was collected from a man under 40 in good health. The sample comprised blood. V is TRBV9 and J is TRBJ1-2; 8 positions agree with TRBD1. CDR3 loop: CASSVGQGAYGYTF. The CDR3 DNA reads TGTGCCAGCAGCGTAGGGCAGGGGGCCTATGGCTACACCTTC.